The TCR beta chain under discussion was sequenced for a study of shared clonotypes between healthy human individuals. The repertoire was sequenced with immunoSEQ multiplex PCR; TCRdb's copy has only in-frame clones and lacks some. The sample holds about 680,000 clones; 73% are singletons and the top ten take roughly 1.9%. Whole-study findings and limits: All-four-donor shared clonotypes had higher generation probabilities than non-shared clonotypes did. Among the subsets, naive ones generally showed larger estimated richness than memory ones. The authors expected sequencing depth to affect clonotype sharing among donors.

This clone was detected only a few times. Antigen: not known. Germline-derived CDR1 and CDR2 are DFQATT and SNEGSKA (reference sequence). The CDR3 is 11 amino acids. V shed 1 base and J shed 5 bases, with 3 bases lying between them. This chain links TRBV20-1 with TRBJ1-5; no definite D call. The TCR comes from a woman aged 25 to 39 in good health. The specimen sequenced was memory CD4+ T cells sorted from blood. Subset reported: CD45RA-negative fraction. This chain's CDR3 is CSARGDQPQHF. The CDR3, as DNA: TGCAGTGCTAGAGGTGATCAGCCCCAGCATTTT.